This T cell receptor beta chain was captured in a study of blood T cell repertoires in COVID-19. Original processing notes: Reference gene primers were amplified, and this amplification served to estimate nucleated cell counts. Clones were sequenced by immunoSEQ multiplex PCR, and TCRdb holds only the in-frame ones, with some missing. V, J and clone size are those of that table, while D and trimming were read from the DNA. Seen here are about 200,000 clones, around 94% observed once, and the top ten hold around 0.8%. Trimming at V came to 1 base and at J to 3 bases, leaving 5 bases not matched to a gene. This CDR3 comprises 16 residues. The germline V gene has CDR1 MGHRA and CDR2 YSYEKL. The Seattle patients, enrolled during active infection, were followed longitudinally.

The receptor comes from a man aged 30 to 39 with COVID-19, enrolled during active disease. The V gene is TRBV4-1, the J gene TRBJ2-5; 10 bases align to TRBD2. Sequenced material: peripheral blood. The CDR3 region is CASSQGLAGAKETQYF. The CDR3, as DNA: TGCGCCAGCAGCCAAGGCCTAGCGGGGGCCAAAGAGACCCAGTACTTC.